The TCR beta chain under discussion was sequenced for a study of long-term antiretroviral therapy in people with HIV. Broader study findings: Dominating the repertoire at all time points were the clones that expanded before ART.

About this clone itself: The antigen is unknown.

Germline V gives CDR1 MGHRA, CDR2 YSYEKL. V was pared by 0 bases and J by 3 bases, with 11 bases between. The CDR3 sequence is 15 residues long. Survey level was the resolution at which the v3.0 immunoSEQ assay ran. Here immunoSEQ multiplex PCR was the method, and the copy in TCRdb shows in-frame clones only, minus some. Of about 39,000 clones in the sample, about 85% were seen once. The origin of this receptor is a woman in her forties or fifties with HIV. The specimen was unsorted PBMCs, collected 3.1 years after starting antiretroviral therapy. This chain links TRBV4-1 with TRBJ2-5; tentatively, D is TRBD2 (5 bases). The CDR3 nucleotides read TGCGCCAGCAGCCAAGATGGACGGGAAAAAGAGACCCAGTACTTC. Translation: CASSQDGREKETQYF.